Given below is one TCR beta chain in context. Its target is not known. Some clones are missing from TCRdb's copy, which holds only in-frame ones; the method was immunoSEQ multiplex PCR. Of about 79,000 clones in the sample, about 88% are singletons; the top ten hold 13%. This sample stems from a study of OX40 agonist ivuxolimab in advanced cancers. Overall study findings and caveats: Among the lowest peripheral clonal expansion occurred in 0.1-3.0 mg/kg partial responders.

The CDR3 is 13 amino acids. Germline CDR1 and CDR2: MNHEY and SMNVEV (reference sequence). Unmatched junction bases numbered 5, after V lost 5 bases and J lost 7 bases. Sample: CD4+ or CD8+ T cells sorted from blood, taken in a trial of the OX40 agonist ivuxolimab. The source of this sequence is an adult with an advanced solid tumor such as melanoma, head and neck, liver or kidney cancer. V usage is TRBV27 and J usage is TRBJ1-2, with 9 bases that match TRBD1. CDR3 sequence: CASSPQGARGYTF. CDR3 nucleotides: TGTGCCAGCAGTCCACAGGGGGCGCGTGGCTACACCTTC.